These T cell receptor beta chains were read from a single sample in a study of shared clonotypes between healthy human individuals. TCRdb keeps only in-frame clones here, not all; method: immunoSEQ multiplex PCR. The data contain millions of clones, over 85% of them seen just once; the ten biggest clones take up around 0.15%. Material: naive CD4+ T cells sorted from blood. All receptors come from a man younger than 35 in good health. Both conserved end residues are part of each CDR3. Fields, in order: J gene, V gene, CDR3 protein.

>TRBJ2-1|TRBV4-1
CASSQATWTDKREWYNEQFF
>TRBJ2-3|TRBV7-8
CASSLGSSKMTDTQYF
>TRBJ1-6|TRBV25-1
CASSESPLTSSYNSPLHF
>TRBJ2-3|TRBV5-4
CASSSGGQTAGFLTDTQYF
>TRBJ2-2|TRBV7-9
CASSLTLGTTGELFF
>TRBJ1-2|TRBV11-2
CASSPREGPYGYTF
>TRBJ1-2|TRBV11-2
CASSTTGQLYYDGYTF
>TRBJ1-1|TRBV6-5
CASSYSTQNTEAFF
>TRBJ1-5|TRBV4-1
CASSQVRGAKGNQPQHF
>TRBJ1-3|TRBV7-9
CASGQGRGDTIYF
>TRBJ2-6|TRBV7-8
CASSRGAGRASGANVLTF
>TRBJ2-2|TRBV9
CASSAAGTGNTGELFF
>TRBJ2-1|TRBV11-3
CASSPRGPFNEQFF
>TRBJ2-2|TRBV5-1
CATAEGQENTGELFF
>TRBJ2-5|TRBV6-5
CASSYSTGFETQYF
>TRBJ1-1|TRBV6-1
CASSEASVGQHMNTEAFF
>TRBJ1-3|TRBV11-2
CASSLSGGNSGNTIYF
>TRBJ1-4|TRBV7-2
CASSLGDRGNEKLFF
>TRBJ2-2|TRBV27
CASRPPQNTGELFF
>TRBJ2-7|TRBV19
CASSSGQGYEQYF
>TRBJ1-5|TRBV5-4
CASSLDRQPQHF
>TRBJ1-5|TRBV29-1
CSVSGQFSNQPQHF
>TRBJ2-1|TRBV4-1
CASSPWTSGQSSSYNEQFF
>TRBJ2-5|TRBV12-2
CASRLVAGLVETQYF
>TRBJ2-7|TRBV19
CASRKDRAYEQYF
>TRBJ2-7|TRBV7-2
CASSAYVGKAGEQYF
>TRBJ2-5|TRBV6-5
CASSYQAIQYF
>TRBJ2-7|TRBV7-9
CASSLVLADSYEQYF
>TRBJ2-5|TRBV15
CATSPIRAETQYF
>TRBJ1-6|TRBV4-2
CASSQASNSPLHF
>TRBJ2-2|TRBV6-5
CASSPRVGPTGELFF
>TRBJ2-1|TRBV4-2
CASSPNRAEQFF
>TRBJ2-5|TRBV5-1
CASTDGGGGETQYF
>TRBJ1-1|TRBV11-2
CASRDWKLGDPGTEAFF
>TRBJ2-5|TRBV11-3
CASSLNGGPETQYF
>TRBJ1-2|TRBV7-2
CASSLFTGYTF
>TRBJ1-6|TRBV7-3
CASSSPAFSLHF
>TRBJ2-7|TRBV28
CASSFGDRAYEQYF
>TRBJ2-3|TRBV28
CASSLLGQSRDTQYF
>TRBJ1-6|TRBV13
CASSSGGGNSPLHF
>TRBJ1-6|TRBV5-4
CASSADGIPSSYNSPLHF
>TRBJ2-5|TRBV5-1
CASSSPPTSGSYQETQYF
>TRBJ2-3|TRBV25-1
CASSQLAGDHTQYF
>TRBJ1-4|TRBV18
CASSPPNSGLMKKLFF
>TRBJ2-5|TRBV27
CASRLAGEETQYF
>TRBJ2-7|TRBV30
CAWMGQGYEQYF
>TRBJ2-1|TRBV19
CASTPRGQGRNNEQFF
>TRBJ1-6|TRBV6-6
CASSPKRGRDSPLHF
>TRBJ1-5|TRBV6-6
CASSSGLLGSQPQHF
>TRBJ2-2|TRBV18
CASSPPIRELFF
>TRBJ2-1|TRBV9
CASSIGQNEQFF
>TRBJ1-4|TRBV5-1
CASSTRDRGGKTNEKLFF
>TRBJ2-7|TRBV30
CARIGQGGYEQYF
>TRBJ2-2|TRBV30
CAGPKTTANTGELFF
>TRBJ2-1|TRBV9
CASSVGSGRAREQFF
>TRBJ1-3|TRBV6-6
CASRASGNTIYF
>TRBJ2-3|TRBV4-1
CASSQDVPGTDTQYF
>TRBJ2-1|TRBV10-3
CAITGLVDNEQFF
>TRBJ2-5|TRBV18
CASSPTGQVFVQETQYF